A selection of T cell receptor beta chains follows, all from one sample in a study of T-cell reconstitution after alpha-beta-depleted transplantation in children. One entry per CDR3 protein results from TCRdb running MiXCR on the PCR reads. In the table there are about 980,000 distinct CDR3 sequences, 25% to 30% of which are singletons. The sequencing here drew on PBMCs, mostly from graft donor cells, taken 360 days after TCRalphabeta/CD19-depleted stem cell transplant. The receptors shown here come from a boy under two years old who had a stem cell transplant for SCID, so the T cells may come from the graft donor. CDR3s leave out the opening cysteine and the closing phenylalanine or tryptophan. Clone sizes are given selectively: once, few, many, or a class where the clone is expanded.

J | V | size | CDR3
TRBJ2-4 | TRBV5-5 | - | ASSLRQGSAPLIQY
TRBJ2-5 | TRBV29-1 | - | SVEGLSRETQY
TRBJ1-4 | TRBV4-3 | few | ASSPQSAGAATNEKLF
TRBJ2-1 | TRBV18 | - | ASSGRREVNEQF
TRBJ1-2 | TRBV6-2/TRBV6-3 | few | ASSYGYGYT
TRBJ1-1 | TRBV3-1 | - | ASSPRRQGHTEAF
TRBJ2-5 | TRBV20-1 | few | SARDVVGGETQY
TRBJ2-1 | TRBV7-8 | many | ASSLVKIAGGTYNEQF
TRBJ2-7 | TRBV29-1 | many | SVDRGSNEQY
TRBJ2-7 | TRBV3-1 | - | ASSPSVGATYEQY
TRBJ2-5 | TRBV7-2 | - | ASSLSWTQY
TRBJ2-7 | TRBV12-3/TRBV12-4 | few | ASKGDTVYEQY
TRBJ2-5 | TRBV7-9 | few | ASTPVSQETQY
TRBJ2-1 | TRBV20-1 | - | SASRDEEF
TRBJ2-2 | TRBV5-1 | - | ASSPGLGVATGELF
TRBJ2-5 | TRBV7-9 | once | ASSLVIGTQETQY
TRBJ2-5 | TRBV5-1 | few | ASSLEGSAQETQY
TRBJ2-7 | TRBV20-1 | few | SASYPGSSEQY
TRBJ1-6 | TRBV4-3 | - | ASSQGMGDLGSPLH
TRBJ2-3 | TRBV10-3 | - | AISEASNTQY
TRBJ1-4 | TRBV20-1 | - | SARLWGRAYEKLF
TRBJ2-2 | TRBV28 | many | ASSFTPGANTGELF
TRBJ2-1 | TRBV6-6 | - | ASNPGGLVEQF
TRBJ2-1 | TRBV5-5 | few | ASSLSEVPYNEQF
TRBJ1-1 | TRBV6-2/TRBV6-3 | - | ASSGGERMNTEAF
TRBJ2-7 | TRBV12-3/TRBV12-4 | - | ASSPHRDEQY
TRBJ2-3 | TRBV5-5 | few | ASSLKDRTSTDTQY
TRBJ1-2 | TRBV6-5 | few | ASSYMPETNYGYT
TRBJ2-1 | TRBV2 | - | ASSEGRDNEQF